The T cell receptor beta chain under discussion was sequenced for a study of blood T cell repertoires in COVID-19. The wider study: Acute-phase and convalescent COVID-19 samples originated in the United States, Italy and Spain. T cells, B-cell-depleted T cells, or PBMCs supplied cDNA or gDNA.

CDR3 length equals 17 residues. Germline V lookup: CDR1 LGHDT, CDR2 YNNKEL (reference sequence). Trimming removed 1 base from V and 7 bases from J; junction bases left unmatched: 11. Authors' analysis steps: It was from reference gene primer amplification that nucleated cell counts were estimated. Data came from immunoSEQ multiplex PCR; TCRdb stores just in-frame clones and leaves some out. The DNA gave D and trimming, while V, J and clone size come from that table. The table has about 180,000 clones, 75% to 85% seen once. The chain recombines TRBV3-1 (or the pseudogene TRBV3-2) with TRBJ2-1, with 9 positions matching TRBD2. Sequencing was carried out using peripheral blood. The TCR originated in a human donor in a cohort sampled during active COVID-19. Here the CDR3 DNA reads TGTGCCAGCAGCCAAGTGGGGTGGCGGGGGGGCGGAAATGAGCAGTTCTTC. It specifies CASSQVGWRGGGNEQFF.